The 24 T cell receptor beta chains in this list originate from one sample, sequenced in a study of T cells in Graves' hyperthyroidism and ophthalmopathy. The TCR beta CDR3 regions underwent amplification using RNA transcripts as the source. When the TCR CDR3 underwent first-round RT-PCR, the HTBI primer set was used. One entry per CDR3 protein results from TCRdb running MiXCR on the multiplex PCR reads. The sample shows about 280,000 distinct CDR3 sequences, less than 30% of them seen only once. What was sequenced was blood. The receptor source for this set is a man aged 35 to 55 with Graves' hyperthyroidism that later progressed to Graves' ophthalmopathy.

In regard to this clonotype: The final CDR3 position lacks the conserved phenylalanine or tryptophan, pointing to a likely read error. The V and J genes are TRBV12-3 or TRBV12-4 and TRBJ2-5; 9 bases fit TRBD2. V lost 6 bases to trimming and J lost 5 bases; unmatched junction nucleotides: 10. The length of the CDR3 is 15 residues. CDR3: CASSKLAGERETQYL. In nucleotides, the CDR3 is TGTGCCAGCAGCAAACTAGCGGGTGAGAGGGAGACCCAGTACCTC.

This clonotype was seen at least ten times. The chain uses TRBV13 and TRBJ2-7, with 7 bases matching TRBD2. Germline CDR1 reads PRHDT; CDR2 reads FYEKMQ (reference sequence). There are 14 residues in the CDR3. After removal of 2 bases from V and 3 bases from J, the junction contained 4 bases not matched to a gene. CDR3 sequence (DNA): TGTGCCAGCAGCTTACGGGGGGATCGCTACGAGCAGTACTTC. Its translation is CASSLRGDRYEQYF.

V usage is TRBV6-1 and J usage is TRBJ1-2, with a possible D match to TRBD1 (6 bases). The CDR3 loop spans 13 amino acids. Germline CDR1 and CDR2: MNHNS and SASEGT. Trimming cost V 6 bases and J 4 bases, with 12 bases left between them. CDR3 bases: TGTGCCAGCAGCACAGGGCAGACCTATGGCTACACCTTC. Translated: CASSTGQTYGYTF.

This clonotype has ten or more counts. This chain joins TRBV5-4 and TRBJ2-2; 9 bases agree with TRBD2. From germline, CDR1 is SGHNT and CDR2 YYREEE (reference sequence). The CDR3 runs to 16 residues. V lost 4 bases, J lost 2 bases, and 6 bases stayed unmatched. CDR3 protein: CASSATSGFNTGELFF. The CDR3 DNA is TGTGCCAGCAGCGCCACTAGCGGGTTTAACACCGGGGAGCTGTTTTTT.

V gene TRBV25-1 combines with J gene TRBJ2-2; 12 nucleotides line up with TRBD2. CDR3 length: 17 residues. After removal of 5 bases from V and 7 bases from J, the junction contained 11 bases not matched to a gene. Germline lookup yields CDR1 MGHDK and CDR2 SYGVNS. Here the CDR3 reads CASSPTSGRSKGGELFF. The CDR3 DNA reads TGTGCCAGCAGTCCGACTAGCGGGAGATCTAAGGGCGGGGAGCTGTTTTTT. The whole variable domain, filled in from reference TRBV25-1 and TRBJ2-2, reads EADIYQTPRYLVIGTGKKITLECSQTMGHDKMYWYQQDPGMELHLIHYSYGVNSTEKGDLSSESTVSRIRTEHFPLTLESARPSHTSQYLCASSPTSGRSKGGELFFGEGSRLTVL.

The V gene is TRBV6-4, the J gene TRBJ1-2; weak D call: TRBD1 (6 bases). The germline V and J ends were trimmed by 6 bases and 4 bases, with 12 bases remaining between them. The CDR3 loop spans 13 amino acids. Germline V gives CDR1 MRHNA, CDR2 SNTAGT. The CDR3, as DNA: TGTGCCAGCAGGAGAGACAGGACCTATGGCTACACCTTC. This codes for CASRRDRTYGYTF.

This clonotype was observed many times. The chain employs TRBV7-9 and TRBJ2-4; 9 nucleotides agree with TRBD1. Germline CDR1 reads SEHNR; CDR2 reads FQNEAQ (reference sequence). This CDR3 has 15 residues. V trimming: 5 bases; J trimming: 2 bases; junction bases outside the gene matches: 4. The CDR3 coding sequence is TGTGCCAGCAGCGAACAGGGGGCCCCCAAAAACATTCAGTACTTC. This translates into CASSEQGAPKNIQYF.

Ten or more counts support this clonotype. The CDR3 is CASSYAHYGYTF. The CDR3 nucleotides are TGTGCCAGCAGTTACGCGCACTATGGCTACACCTTC. The V and J genes are TRBV6-2 or TRBV6-3 and TRBJ1-2; no firm D call. V lost 2 bases to trimming and J lost 3 bases, with 4 bases between them. Germline CDR1 MNHEY, CDR2 SVGEGT. This CDR3 has 12 residues.

This clonotype appeared many times. The chain carries TRBV5-1 and TRBJ2-7, with D unclear. V lost 1 base to trimming and J lost 6 bases, with 20 bases between them. Germline V gives CDR1 SGHRS, CDR2 YFSETQ. This CDR3 comprises 16 residues. CDR3 coding DNA: TGCGCCAGCAGCTTGAACTCCGCGGCCGCGCGTCTCGAGCAGTACTTC. Translating it yields CASSLNSAAARLEQYF.

The chain employs TRBV6-1 and TRBJ1-5, with no clear D. V was pared by 4 bases and J by 4 bases, with 14 bases between. The CDR3 is made up of 15 amino acids. Germline assignment: CDR1 MNHNS and CDR2 SASEGT. The CDR3 loop is CASSVRDIGNQPQHF. In DNA form, the CDR3 reads TGTGCCAGCAGTGTCAGAGACATCGGGAATCAGCCCCAGCATTTT.

The sample holds many counts of this clonotype. The V gene is TRBV2, the J gene TRBJ1-3; D gene ambiguous. Trimming shortened V by 8 bases and J by 4 bases, and 3 bases separated the two germline ends. Germline CDR1 and CDR2: SNHLY and FYNNEI. There are 10 residues in the CDR3. The CDR3: CASVGNTIYF. As DNA, the CDR3 is TGTGCCAGCGTGGGAAACACCATATATTTT. Complete variable domain (other parts from reference TRBV2 and TRBJ1-3): EPEVTQTPSHQVTQMGQEVILRCVPISNHLYFYWYRQILGQKVEFLVSFYNNEISEKSEIFDDQFSVERPDGSNFTLKIRSTKLEDSAMYFCASVGNTIYFGEGSWLTVV.

The table lists this clonotype with many counts. The rearrangement joins TRBV10-3 to TRBJ1-1; no definite D call. Trimming stripped 6 bases from V and 7 bases from J, with 15 bases between. The CDR3 totals 13 residues. The germline V gene encodes CDR1 ENHRY and CDR2 SYGVKD. The CDR3 nucleotides are TGTGCCATCAGCGACCAAGGTGTGGGTGAAGCTTTCTTT. It codes for CAISDQGVGEAFF.

The V call is TRBV6-2 or TRBV6-3, the J call TRBJ1-1; D perhaps matches TRBD1 (6 bases). CDR1 MNHEY and CDR2 SVGEGT come from the germline V gene. The CDR3 runs to 13 residues. V gave up 4 bases and J gave up 8 bases, with 14 bases separating them. CDR3 coding DNA: TGTGCCAGCAGTTCAACAGGGATTTCGGAAGCTTTCTTT. This gives the protein CASSSTGISEAFF.

CDR3: CASSEAPIPVPSPLHF. CDR3 bases: TGTGCCAGCAGTGAAGCGCCAATCCCCGTCCCTTCACCCCTCCACTTT. This chain links TRBV2 with TRBJ1-6; D uncertain. The CDR3 consists of 16 residues. Between the trimmed V and J ends, which lost 0 bases and 9 bases, there was a span of 15 bases. The germline gives CDR1 SNHLY, CDR2 FYNNEI.

This clonotype was observed at least ten times. The chain couples TRBV6-1 to TRBJ2-1, with unresolved D. This CDR3 comprises 12 residues. Germline V gene data show CDR1 as MNHNS and CDR2 as SASEGT. CDR3 loop: CVSTAGSHEQFF. The CDR3 DNA is TGTGTCTCAACGGCTGGGTCCCATGAGCAGTTCTTC.

This clonotype occurred many times. This chain connects TRBV29-1 to TRBJ2-4, with D possibly being TRBD1 (6 bases). Germline V gives CDR1 SQVTM, CDR2 ANQGSEA. The CDR3 is made up of 17 amino acids. V was shortened by 1 base and J by 0 bases, with 16 bases between the two germline ends. The CDR3 DNA reads as TGCAGCGTTGAAGGGGCCAGGGGATTTCTAGCCAAAAACATTCAGTACTTC. Translating gives CSVEGARGFLAKNIQYF.

There are many counts of this clonotype. Relative to the germline gene, one junction end is altered; a read error may explain this. This chain joins TRBV27 and TRBJ1-4; TRBD1 is a possible D gene (5 bases). This CDR3 spans 17 amino acids. CDR1 is MNHEY, CDR2 SMNVEV, per germline (reference sequence). The CDR3 nucleotides are TGTACCAGCAGTAACCTCGGAGTGAGGGGAGAAGGTGAAAAACTGTTTTTT. This sequence encodes CTSSNLGVRGEGEKLFF.

This chain links TRBV10-3 with TRBJ1-1; D possibly corresponds to TRBD1 (6 bases). The CDR3 covers 13 residues. The germline CDR1 and CDR2 sequences are ENHRY and SYGVKD. The ends were cut back, 7 bases at V and 1 base at J, with 10 bases in the middle. The CDR3 loop reads CAITRQENTEAFF. The CDR3 coding sequence is TGTGCCATCACCCGACAGGAGAACACTGAAGCTTTCTTT.

This chain connects TRBV20-1 to TRBJ2-7; a weak D match, TRBD2 (7 bases). There are 12 residues in the CDR3. Per the germline V gene, CDR1 is DFQATT and CDR2 is SNEGSKA (reference sequence). Trimming left V 5 bases short and J 6 bases short, with 14 bases between. CDR3 nucleotide sequence: TGCAGTGCTGCCCGGGGGGCGGGCGAGCAGTACTTC. Residues: CSAARGAGEQYF.

The rearrangement links TRBV6-2 or TRBV6-3 to TRBJ2-5; 7 nucleotides match TRBD1. V dropped 6 bases and J dropped 7; count of bases not matched to a gene: 8. This CDR3 region has 13 residues. CDR1 is MNHEY and CDR2 is SVGEGT in the germline V gene. The CDR3 region has the DNA TGTGCCAGCAGCCGGACAGGCTTGGGGACCCAGTACTTC. It translates to CASSRTGLGTQYF.

This clonotype was picked up many times. At one boundary the junction diverges from the germline segment, which might be a read error. J is TRBJ1-2 and V is TRBV12-3 or TRBV12-4; D unresolved. This CDR3 has 12 residues. CDR3 DNA sequence: TGTGCCAGCAGCTTAGGGAGCTATGGCTACACCTTC. Translation: CASSLGSYGYTF.

This clonotype was seen more than once but under ten times. The V and J genes are TRBV15 and TRBJ2-7, with 7 bases identical to TRBD2. In germline, CDR1 is LNHNV, CDR2 YYDKDF (reference sequence). The V gene end was trimmed by 0 bases and the J gene end by 2 bases; junction bases not matched to a gene: 10. The CDR3 covers 17 residues. The CDR3 bases are TGTGCCACCAGCAGAGATTCCCTAGCGGTAGCTGCCTACGAGCAGTACTTC. Translation: CATSRDSLAVAAYEQYF.

This clonotype was recorded at least ten times. The rearrangement links TRBV19 to TRBJ1-1; TRBD1 matches 8 bases. The CDR3 sequence is 15 residues long. J lost 5 bases, V lost 0 bases, and 5 bases had no gene match. The germline V gene has CDR1 LNHDA and CDR2 SQIVND (reference sequence). The CDR3 DNA sequence: TGTGCCAGTAGTATAGAACCGGGACAGGCAACTGAAGCTTTCTTT. The encoded protein is CASSIEPGQATEAFF.

This clonotype was detected ten times or more. The chain combines TRBV6-5 with TRBJ1-1; D might be TRBD1 (5 bases). The V gene's germline CDR1 is MNHEY and CDR2 SVGAGI. V lost 0 bases and J 3 bases, leaving 11 bases between the germline ends. The CDR3 spans 15 residues. The CDR3 nucleotides are TGTGCCAGCAGTTACTCGATTAGGGGTGACACTGAAGCTTTCTTT. Protein: CASSYSIRGDTEAFF.